This entry concerns a single T cell receptor beta chain. This record belongs to a study of blood T cell repertoires in COVID-19. Study at large: Material from acute and convalescent COVID-19 was sourced from the United States, Italy and Spain. The analysed material was cDNA or gDNA that came from T cells, B-cell-depleted T cells, or PBMCs.

The CDR3 loop spans 15 amino acids. Trimming left V 1 base short and J 7 bases short, with 14 bases between. CDR1 is SGHTA, CDR2 FQGNSA, per germline. As processed by the authors: Scientists estimated how many nucleated cells there were by amplifying reference gene primers. Only in-frame clones appear in the TCRdb table, and some are missing; sequencing was by immunoSEQ multiplex PCR. That table furnishes V, J and clone size, whereas the DNA furnished D and trimming. Here the sample spans about 170,000 clones, approximately 88% being singletons. The clonotype was recovered from a man younger than 30 with active or convalescent COVID-19. This rearrangement joins TRBV7-2 to TRBJ2-1; no firm D call. The sample comprised peripheral blood. In DNA, the CDR3 is TGTGCCAGCAGCTTAGTCGTCGGCCGAGGAAATGAGCAGTTCTTC. This encodes CASSLVVGRGNEQFF.